This note documents a single T cell receptor (beta chain) sequence. What it recognizes is unknown. Germline V gene lookup returns CDR1 MNHEY and CDR2 SMNVEV (reference sequence). CDR3 size: 15 residues. After removal of 5 bases from V and 7 bases from J, the junction contained 8 bases not matched to a gene. The sample is drawn from a study of cytomegalovirus exposure and HLA in healthy donors. Whole-study findings and limits: Earlier results showed most TCR beta V segments being productive about 87% or about 30% of the time. Later on, an analysis found that several of the most significant clusters appeared to be linked to common viral pathogens, which included parvovirus B19.

13 Jbeta primers and 60 Vbeta primers were used for the PCR. Repertoires were generated with immunoSEQ multiplex PCR, while TCRdb's copy carries only in-frame clones and drops some. The top ten hold 1% to 1.5% of the sample, which has approximately 200,000 clones, around 85% seen once. Sequencing used PBMCs. This sequence joins TRBV27 and TRBJ2-2, with TRBD1 matching over 9 bases. The clonotype was recovered from a human donor in good health. CDR3: CASSPGTGRFGELFF. Here the CDR3 DNA reads TGTGCCAGCAGTCCCGGGACAGGGCGGTTCGGGGAGCTGTTTTTT.